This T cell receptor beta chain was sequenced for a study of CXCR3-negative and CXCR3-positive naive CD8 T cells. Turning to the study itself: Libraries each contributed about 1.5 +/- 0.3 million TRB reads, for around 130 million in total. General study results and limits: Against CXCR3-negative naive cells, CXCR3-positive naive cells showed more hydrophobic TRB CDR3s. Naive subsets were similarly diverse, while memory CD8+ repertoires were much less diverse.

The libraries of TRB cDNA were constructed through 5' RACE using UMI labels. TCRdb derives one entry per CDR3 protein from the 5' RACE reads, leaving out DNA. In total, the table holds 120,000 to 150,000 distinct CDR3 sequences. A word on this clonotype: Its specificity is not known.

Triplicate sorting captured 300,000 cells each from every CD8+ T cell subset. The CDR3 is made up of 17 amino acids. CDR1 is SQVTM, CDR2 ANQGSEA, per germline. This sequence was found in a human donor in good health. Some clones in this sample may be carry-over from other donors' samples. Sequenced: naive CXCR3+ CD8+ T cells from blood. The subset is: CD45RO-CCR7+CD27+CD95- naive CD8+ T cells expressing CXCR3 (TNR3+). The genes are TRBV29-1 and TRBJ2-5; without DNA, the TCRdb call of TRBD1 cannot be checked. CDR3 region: CSVEFYAGTVNKETQYF.